Described below is a single T cell receptor (beta chain) sequence and its context. The method was immunoSEQ multiplex PCR; TCRdb's version includes in-frame clones alone and lacks a portion of them. The profile shows under 200,000 clones, roughly 92% of them singletons. This sample was taken from a study of control samples from healthy donors and cancer patients. Trimming shortened V by 8 bases and J by 3 bases, and 14 bases separated the two germline ends. The germline CDR1 and CDR2 sequences are SGHTA and FQGNSA. The CDR3 consists of 15 residues. V and J are TRBV7-2 and TRBJ1-6; TRBD1 might be the D (5 bases). The sequence was obtained from a woman aged 30 to 39 in good health. The sample was blood. The DNA of the CDR3 is TGTGCCAGCCTCCCGGGACGGCTCTATAATTCACCCCTCCACTTT. Translated, it gives CASLPGRLYNSPLHF. The full variable domain, with the rest looked up from reference TRBV7-2 and TRBJ1-6, is GAGVSQSPSNKVTEKGKDVELRCDPISGHTALYWYRQSLGQGLEFLIYFQGNSAPDKSGLPSDRFSAERTGGSVSTLTIQRTQQEDSAVYLCASLPGRLYNSPLHFGNGTRLTVT.